This T cell receptor (beta chain) stems from a study of T cell responses to AZD1222 COVID-19 vaccine. Study-wide results and limits: Only after the peak T cell response were repertoires sampled. The sample set comprised mostly white British donors with more females, and clonal diversity was possibly underestimated. Rises in breadth and depth of Spike-specific TCRs came after two AZD1222 doses.

The CDR3 has 14 amino acids. V was shortened by 4 bases and J by 2 bases, with 11 bases between the two germline ends. Germline V gene sequence: CDR1 LGHDT, CDR2 YNNKEL (reference sequence). Remarks on this clone: Its antigen is unknown.

Profiling relied on immunoSEQ multiplex PCR, and the TCRdb table lists in-frame clones only, not all of them. The table shows 150,000 to 190,000 clones, with 85% to 95% occurring only once. The chain is built from TRBV3-1 (or the pseudogene TRBV3-2) and TRBJ1-2; D ambiguous. The material sequenced was peripheral blood, taken 28 days after the second AZD1222 dose. This TCR was sampled from an adult who received the AZD1222 COVID-19 vaccine. The CDR3 loop reads CASSPPHRNYGYTF. The CDR3 region has the DNA TGTGCCAGCAGCCCGCCTCACAGAAACTATGGCTACACCTTC.